The 8 T cell receptor beta chains below were found in one sample sequenced in a study of molecular identifiers for immune sequencing clone quantification. A single record per CDR3 protein comes from TCRdb applying MiXCR to the PCR reads. There are some 41,000 distinct CDR3 sequences in the sample; approximately 17% occur only once, and 7% to 9% lies in the top ten. The sample consisted of naive CD8+ T cells from blood, with Jurkat cell RNA spiked in. The subset: FACS-sorted CD8+CD4-CCR7+CD45RA+ naive T cells. Receptor source: a human donor in good health. Some libraries in this study had Jurkat cell RNA spiked in.

The chain recombines TRBV7-9 with TRBJ2-1; the match to TRBD1 covers 9 bases. Trimming at V came to 5 bases and at J to 4 bases, leaving 6 bases not matched to a gene. Germline lookup yields CDR1 SEHNR and CDR2 FQNEAQ (reference sequence). The length of the CDR3 is 15 residues. The DNA of the CDR3 is TGTGCCAGCAGCGAAGACAGGGGGAGATACAATGAGCAGTTCTTC. It translates to CASSEDRGRYNEQFF.

This clonotype showed up many times. The J gene is TRBJ2-1, the V gene TRBV27; 12 bases map to TRBD2. This CDR3 has 17 residues. Germline V lookup: CDR1 MNHEY, CDR2 SMNVEV (reference sequence). Trimming took 2 bases from V and 4 from J; bases not matched to a gene: 6. The CDR3 spells CASSLSLAGGPYNEQFF. Here the CDR3 DNA reads TGTGCCAGCAGTTTAAGTCTAGCGGGAGGGCCTTACAATGAGCAGTTCTTC.

This clonotype has just one count. The conserved closing phenylalanine or tryptophan is absent in this CDR3, likely reflecting a read error. The chain joins TRBV28 to TRBJ2-1; the D gene is possibly TRBD2 (7 bases). V lost 6 bases and J 4 bases, leaving 16 bases between the germline ends. CDR1 and CDR2 from the germline V gene are MDHEN and SYDVKM. The CDR3 totals 15 residues. CDR3 residues: CASRGGLGPYNEQFI. The DNA of the CDR3 is TGTGCCAGCAGGGGGGGGCTGGGCCCATACAATGAGCAGTTCATC.

This clonotype was recorded many times. The rearrangement uses TRBV6-1 and TRBJ2-1; tentatively, D is TRBD1 (6 bases). Germline V gene data show CDR1 as MNHNS and CDR2 as SASEGT. CDR3 length equals 16 residues. The V gene lost 2 bases and the J gene lost 5 bases, with 16 bases spanning the gap. The CDR3 reads CASSEFTGLPHNEQFF. The CDR3 DNA sequence: TGTGCCAGCAGTGAATTTACAGGGTTGCCCCACAATGAGCAGTTCTTC.

This clonotype turned up a few times. At one of its ends the junction is not consistent with the germline gene, which may arise from a read error. The chain employs TRBV5-5 and TRBJ2-2; TRBD2 is a possible D gene (6 bases). Looked up from germline, CDR1 is SGHKS and CDR2 is YYEKEE (reference sequence). The CDR3 has 15 residues. CDR3 DNA sequence: TGTGCCAGCAGCCGCGGGACTGAAAACACCGGGGAACTGTTTTTT. It translates to CASSRGTENTGELFF.

By share, this clonotype counts as medium-sized. The V gene is TRBV7-2, the J gene TRBJ2-3, with a possible D match to TRBD1 (5 bases). V was clipped by 8 bases and J by 2 bases, with 14 bases between them. The CDR3 length is 14 residues. The germline V gene has CDR1 SGHTA and CDR2 FQGNSA. CDR3 sequence reads: CASERQTHTDTQYF. Written as DNA, the CDR3 is TGTGCCAGCGAAAGACAGACCCACACAGATACGCAGTATTTT.

On this clonotype itself: This clone may be a read error of a much larger clone one base away. The rearrangement joins TRBV5-1 to TRBJ1-4; D is unresolved. V lost 4 bases and J 7 bases, leaving 17 bases between the germline ends. The germline V gene has CDR1 SGHRS and CDR2 YFSETQ. The length of the CDR3 is 15 residues. The CDR3 DNA sequence: TGCGCCAGCAGCCAAGGACCGGGTCCGGGTGAAAAACTGTTTTTT. This translates into CASSQGPGPGEKLFF.

The table lists this clonotype with many counts. The J gene is TRBJ1-6, the V gene TRBV28; 7 bases align to TRBD1. After removal of 10 bases from V and 8 bases from J, the junction contained 11 bases not matched to a gene. CDR3 length: 14 residues. Germline CDR1 MDHEN, CDR2 SYDVKM. The CDR3 protein is CATKQGRGDSPLHF. CDR3 sequence (DNA): TGTGCCACCAAACAGGGGCGGGGTGATTCACCCCTCCACTTT.